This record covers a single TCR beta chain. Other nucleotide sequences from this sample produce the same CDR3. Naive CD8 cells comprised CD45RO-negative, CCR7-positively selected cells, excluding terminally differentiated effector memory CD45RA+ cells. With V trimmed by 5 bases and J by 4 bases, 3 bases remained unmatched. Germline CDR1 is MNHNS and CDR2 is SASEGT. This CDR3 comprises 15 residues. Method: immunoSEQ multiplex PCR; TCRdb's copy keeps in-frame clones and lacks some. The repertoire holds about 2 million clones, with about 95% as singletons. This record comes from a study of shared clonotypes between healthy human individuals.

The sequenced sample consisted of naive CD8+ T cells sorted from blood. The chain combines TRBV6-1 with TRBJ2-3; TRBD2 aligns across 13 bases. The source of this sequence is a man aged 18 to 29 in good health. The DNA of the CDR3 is TGTGCCAGCAGTCGACTAGCGGGGGGATCAGATACGCAGTATTTT. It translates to CASSRLAGGSDTQYF.